What follows describes a single TCR beta chain. What it binds is not known. The junction departs from germline at one end; a sequencing error may be responsible. The data stem from a study of T cells in tuberculosis. About the research overall: The T cells targeted glucose monomycolate, a mycobacterial lipid, via CD1B. PBMC were archived before or within 7 days of starting treatment. Notes on the study in general: Smaller alpha distances in active tuberculosis partly reflected shorter CDR3-alpha lengths.

TCRdb's copy holds only in-frame clones and misses some; the assay was immunoSEQ multiplex PCR. The sample includes tens of thousands of clones, 92% of them seen just once. Time point reported: new active TB diagnosis, blood taken before or within 7 days of starting treatment. The CDR3 consists of 13 residues. The germline V gene has CDR1 MNHEY and CDR2 SVGAGI. The chain employs TRBV6-5 and TRBJ1-2; a weak D match, TRBD1 (6 bases). This sequence originates from an adult with tuberculosis. The source material was PBMCs, sampled at tuberculosis diagnosis. The CDR3 is CAGRPDSTYGYTF. CDR3 nucleotide sequence: TGTGCCGGCAGACCGGACAGTACCTATGGCTACACCTTC.